These 4 T cell receptor beta chains share one sample of origin, sequenced in a study of CD4 T cells in relation to SARS-CoV-2 and coronaviruses. Clones were read by immunoSEQ multiplex PCR, and TCRdb kept only the in-frame ones, dropping some. Among more than 55,000 clones, more than 80% were seen once, and the ten largest hold roughly 1.4%. CD4+ T cells from unexposed donors were obtained before the COVID-19 pandemic (2011-2018). Sequences were obtained from memory CD4+ T cells from PBMCs. The source is a human donor in good health.

The chain links TRBV19 to TRBJ2-2; 7 bases map to TRBD1. The CDR3 covers 14 residues. The junction had 9 bases not matched to a gene; V was cut back by 10 bases and J by 4 bases. Germline V gene sequence: CDR1 LNHDA, CDR2 SQIVND (reference sequence). For the CDR3, the DNA is TGTGCCACACCGGGACAGACTGGCACCGGGGAGCTGTTTTTT. Translated: CATPGQTGTGELFF.

The CDR3: CASSSRDGTSTDTQYF. The CDR3 nucleotides read TGTGCCAGCAGCTCCCGGGACGGAACTAGCACAGATACGCAGTATTTT. The rearrangement joins TRBV7-3 to TRBJ2-3; D might be TRBD1 or TRBD2, each matching 5 bases. From germline, CDR1 is SGHTA and CDR2 FQGTGA. The CDR3 has 16 amino acids. With 4 bases removed from V and 0 bases from J, the gap between germline ends came to 14 bases. Based on the CDR3 plus reference TRBV7-3 and TRBJ2-3, the full variable domain is GAGVSQTPSNKVTEKGKYVELRCDPISGHTALYWYRQSLGQGPEFLIYFQGTGAADDSGLPNDRFFAVRPEGSVSTLKIQRTERGDSAVYLCASSSRDGTSTDTQYFGPGTRLTVL.

The V and J genes are TRBV29-1 and TRBJ1-1; D might be TRBD1 (6 bases). Germline V lookup: CDR1 SQVTM, CDR2 ANQGSEA. Trimming took 6 bases from V and 2 from J, leaving 13 bases between them. There are 13 residues in the CDR3. The CDR3 region is CSVDPQGNTEAFF. The CDR3 DNA reads as TGCAGCGTAGACCCACAGGGAAACACTGAAGCTTTCTTT.

The rearrangement joins TRBV6-5 to TRBJ2-1, with 12 nucleotides matching TRBD2. With 7 bases clipped from V and 6 bases from J, the junction kept 4 bases outside the gene matches. CDR3 length: 14 amino acids. The germline V gene encodes CDR1 MNHEY and CDR2 SVGAGI. CDR3 protein: CASTPGLAGNEQFF. CDR3 DNA: TGTGCCAGCACCCCGGGACTAGCGGGCAATGAGCAGTTCTTC.